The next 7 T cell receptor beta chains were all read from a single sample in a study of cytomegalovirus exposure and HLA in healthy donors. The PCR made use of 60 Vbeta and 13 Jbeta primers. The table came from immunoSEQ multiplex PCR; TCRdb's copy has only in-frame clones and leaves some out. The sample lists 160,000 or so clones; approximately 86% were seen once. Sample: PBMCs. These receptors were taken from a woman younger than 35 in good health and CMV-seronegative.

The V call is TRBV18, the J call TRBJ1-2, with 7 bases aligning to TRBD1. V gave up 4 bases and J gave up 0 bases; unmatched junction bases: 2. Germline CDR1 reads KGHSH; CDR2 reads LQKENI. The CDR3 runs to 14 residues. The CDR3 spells CASSRDRANYGYTF. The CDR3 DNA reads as TGTGCCAGCTCACGAGACAGGGCTAACTATGGCTACACCTTC.

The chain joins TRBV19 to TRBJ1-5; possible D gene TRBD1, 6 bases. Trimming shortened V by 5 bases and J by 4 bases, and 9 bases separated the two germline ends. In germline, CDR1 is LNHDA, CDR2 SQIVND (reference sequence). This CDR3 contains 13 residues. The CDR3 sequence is CASSQGQNQPQHF. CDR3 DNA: TGTGCCAGTAGTCAGGGGCAAAATCAGCCCCAGCATTTT.

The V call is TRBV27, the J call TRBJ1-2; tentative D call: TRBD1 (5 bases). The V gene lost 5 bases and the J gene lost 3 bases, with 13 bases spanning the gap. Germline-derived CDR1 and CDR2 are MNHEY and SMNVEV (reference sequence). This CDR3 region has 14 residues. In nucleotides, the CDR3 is TGTGCCAGCAGTCCAACGACAGACCACTATGGCTACACCTTC. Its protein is CASSPTTDHYGYTF.

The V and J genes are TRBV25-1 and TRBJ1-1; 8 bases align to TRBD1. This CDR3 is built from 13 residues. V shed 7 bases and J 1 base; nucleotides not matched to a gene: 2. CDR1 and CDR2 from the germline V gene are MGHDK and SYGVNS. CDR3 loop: CASIRGPNTEAFF. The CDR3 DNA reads TGTGCCAGCATCAGGGGGCCGAACACTGAAGCTTTCTTT.

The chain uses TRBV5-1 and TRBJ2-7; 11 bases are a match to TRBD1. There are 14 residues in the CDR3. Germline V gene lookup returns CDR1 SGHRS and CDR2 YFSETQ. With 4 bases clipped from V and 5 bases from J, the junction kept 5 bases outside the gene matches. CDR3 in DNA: TGCGCCAGCAGCGGGGGACAGGGGGTGAACGAGCAGTACTTC. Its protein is CASSGGQGVNEQYF.

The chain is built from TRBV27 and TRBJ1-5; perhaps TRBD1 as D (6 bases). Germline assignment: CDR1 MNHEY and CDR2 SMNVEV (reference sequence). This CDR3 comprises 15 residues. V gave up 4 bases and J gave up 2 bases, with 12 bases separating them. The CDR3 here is CASSSCRGGNQPQHF. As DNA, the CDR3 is TGTGCCAGCAGTTCATGCAGGGGCGGCAATCAGCCCCAGCATTTT.

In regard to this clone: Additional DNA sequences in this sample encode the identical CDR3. CDR3: CASSLTQGNTEAFF. The CDR3 DNA reads TGTGCCAGCAGTTTGACGCAGGGGAACACTGAAGCTTTCTTT. The rearrangement uses TRBV28 and TRBJ1-1; tentative D call: TRBD1 (5 bases). V gave up 3 bases and J gave up 1 base, with 9 bases separating them. Germline V CDR1 and CDR2: MDHEN, SYDVKM. CDR3 size: 14 residues.